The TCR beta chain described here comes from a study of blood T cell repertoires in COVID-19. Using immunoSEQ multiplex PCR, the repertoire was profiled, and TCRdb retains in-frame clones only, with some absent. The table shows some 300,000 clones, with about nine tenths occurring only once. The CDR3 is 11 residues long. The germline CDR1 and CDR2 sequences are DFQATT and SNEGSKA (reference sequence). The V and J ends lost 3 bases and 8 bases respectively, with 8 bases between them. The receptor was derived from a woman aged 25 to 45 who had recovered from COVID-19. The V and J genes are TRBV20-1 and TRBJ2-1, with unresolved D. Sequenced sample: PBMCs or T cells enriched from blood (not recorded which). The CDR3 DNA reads TGCAGTGCTAGGGAGCACTATGAGCAGTTCTTC. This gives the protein CSAREHYEQFF.